A single T cell receptor (beta chain) is shown here with its context. Its specificity is unknown. This sample stems from a study of T cell repertoires in cytomegalovirus infection. Overall study findings and caveats: Within the response measured ex vivo, HLA-C-restricted CMV-specific TCR beta clonotypes were dominant.

MiXCR, applied by TCRdb to the reads, yields one record per CDR3 protein. Among about 480,000 distinct CDR3 sequences listed, around a third were seen once. This receptor was identified in a human donor in good health (CMV status not recorded). Some clones in this sample may be carry-over from other donors' samples. Here the sequenced sample was cultured PBMCs, taken from culture after CMV antigen stimulation.

CDR3 nucleotides: TGTGCCAGCAGTTTAGCCAGGGGTGAAAAACTGTTTTTT. This gives the protein CASSLARGEKLFF. V usage is TRBV27 and J usage is TRBJ1-4; a weak D match, TRBD1 (6 bases). Between the trimmed V and J ends, which lost 2 bases and 7 bases, there was a span of 8 bases. Germline loops: CDR1 MNHEY, CDR2 SMNVEV (reference sequence). The CDR3 is made up of 13 amino acids.